This T cell receptor beta chain appears in the sequencing data of a study of T-cell memory formation after mild COVID-19. In TCRdb, the 5' RACE reads were re-called with MiXCR into one record per CDR3 protein. This table holds 400,000 to 500,000 distinct CDR3 sequences, more than 15% found once. Germline trimming cut 5 bases from V and 4 bases from J; bases unmatched to any gene: 18. Germline V gene lookup returns CDR1 SGHVS and CDR2 FQNEAQ. The length of the CDR3 is 18 residues. The chain has TRBV7-8 and TRBJ1-2, with TRBD1 matching over 8 bases. Source material: PBMCs or a T cell subset sorted from them (not recorded which). The TCR comes from a man between 18 and 29 years old who had mild COVID-19 (a few samples of this study predate the infection). Cell type and time point are not known. Written as DNA, the CDR3 is TGTGCCAGCAGCCCAACCGGGAGGGGGGACAGGTCGGTCTATGGCTACACCTTC. It translates to CASSPTGRGDRSVYGYTF.